This T cell receptor (beta chain) was obtained from a study of beta chain features in type 1 diabetes. Overall study: Age, gender, cell numbers and subset yield matched between patients and controls. The study examined 107,917,701 sorted cells across all samples.

Expressed TCRB transcripts got sequenced, as all isolated RNA was reverse transcribed. TCRdb's table, derived via immunoSEQ multiplex PCR, lists solely in-frame clones and lacks some. Of some 130,000 clones listed, around 9% are singletons. This CDR3 comprises 14 residues. Germline V gives CDR1 MDHEN, CDR2 SYDVKM. V trimming: 3 bases; J trimming: 6 bases; junction bases outside the gene matches: 5. Whole-study results and caveats: Individuals with type 1 diabetes displayed fewer insertions and more deletions at VDJ junctions. PCR might show a preference for shorter templates, equally across patients and controls. There was a moderate but significant shortening of TCRB CDR3s in all four CD4+ subsets of Type 1 diabetes patients.

Remarks on this clone: The antigen remains undetermined.

This clonotype originated in a man aged 25-45 years with type 1 diabetes. The sample was central memory CD4+ T cells from blood. The V call is TRBV28, the J call TRBJ2-1; 7 nucleotides line up with TRBD2. CDR3 region: CASSLGGRGNEQFF. The CDR3 DNA reads as TGTGCCAGCAGTTTGGGAGGGCGCGGCAATGAGCAGTTCTTC.